This T cell receptor beta chain was identified during a study of shared clonotypes between healthy human individuals. On the study more broadly: Three plates were used per donor for CD4 naive, three for CD4 memory, two for CD8 naive and one for CD8 memory.

Measured with immunoSEQ multiplex PCR; TCRdb has only the in-frame clones, and not every one. The data show a few hundred thousand clones, under 80% seen once. Researchers partitioned CD4+ cells into CD45RA+ naive and CD45RA-negative memory subsets. Germline CDR1 MGHRA, CDR2 YSYEKL. CDR3 size: 15 residues. The germline V and J ends were trimmed by 5 bases and 2 bases, with 13 bases remaining between them. This receptor was identified in a man in his thirties or forties in good health. The source material was memory CD4+ T cells sorted from blood. Subset noted: CD45RA-negative fraction. V usage is TRBV4-1 and J usage is TRBJ1-3; a possible D gene is TRBD1 (5 bases). CDR3 coding DNA: TGCGCCAGCAGCTCTCGTTGGGGGGCTGGAAACACCATATATTTT. Translating it yields CASSSRWGAGNTIYF.